This T cell receptor (beta chain) appears in the sequencing data of a study of T cell responses to AZD1222 COVID-19 vaccine (dated by TCRdb to about 2021). As for the study more broadly: TCR sequencing was performed for roughly 250 trial participants, of whom some 200 were given two doses of AZD1222 and around 25 were given two doses of MenACWY control vaccine. Trial participants were enrolled by age into 18-55, 56-69 and 70-plus year subgroups, with roughly 160, 29 and 62 TCR-sequenced participants respectively. Beyond this particular receptor, the publication reports: No day 14 peak-response samples were available, so repertoires were characterized only after the peak T cell response. Only 5 to 7 AZD1222 recipients were SARS-CoV-2 seropositive at baseline, limiting conclusions about previously exposed vaccinees. Reportedly, close to half of the unique spike-specific TCRs recognized epitopes lying outside the regions that are mutated in the B.1.351 and B.1.1.7 variants. Most participants were white British and females outnumbered males, and the authors suggested that clonal diversity may have been underestimated. In the small 56-69-year group, the increase in depth fell short of significance, most likely because of low power. After two AZD1222 doses, both the breadth and the depth of spike-specific TCRs were significantly higher than at day 0 and than in MenACWY recipients. The vaccine-associated CD4 TCRs covered the entire spike protein, and the dominant responses fell in regions 160-218 and 743-854.

The sample's time point label, decoded: about 28 days (+/-7) after the second vaccine dose. AZD1222 recipients with second doses at about 4 weeks or about 12 weeks were pooled, because spike-specific TCR depth and breadth did not differ between schedules. The vaccinee samples were drawn from two UK trials, COV001 and COV002, one of which was a single-blind randomized controlled phase 2/3 trial testing AZD1222 (ChAdOx1 nCoV-19) in healthy adults. For TCRbeta chain sequencing, PBMC samples from trial participants were taken at day 0 and at day 28 after the second dose. The CDR3 starts with the cysteine, ends with the phenylalanine, and has 17 residues. The CDR3 DNA has 51 bases and is translated from base 1. Sequences SGHRS (CDR1) and YFSETQ (CDR2) are obtained from the germline V gene. V ends up 4 bases short and J 2 bases short, with an unmatched junction base count of 13. The CDR3 regions of human TCRbeta chains were analyzed by immunosequencing. Turning to the authors' computational methods: TCRs in the repertoires were matched against a reference library of SARS-CoV-2-specific TCRs that had been generated with the MIRA antigen-specificity platform. Breadth was defined as the fraction of unique TCRs that were SARS-CoV-2-associated, and depth was defined as the fraction of total T cells that were SARS-CoV-2-associated. Using the MIRA data, each spike-specific TCR was mapped to the spike region that the TCR reacts to and placed in a CD4 or CD8 class. Log10-transformed breadth and depth values were compared by one-way ANOVA with Sidak's multiple comparisons tests. Sourced from immuneACCESS, this table was stored by TCRdb with only in-frame sequences that have V and J called. A share of the clones is absent; for the studies checked, an unresolved V gene accounts for under half, and the remainder has no known explanation. V and J calls and clone size are as listed in that table; D and trimming were resolved from the DNA. The sample table shows under 95,000 clones, and about nine tenths are seen once. The ten largest clones capture over 1.1% of the sample.

About this clone itself: Its binding antigen is unknown. Per-base quality was not reported, and no clone a single base away is much larger than it.

Recombination linked TRBV5-1 to TRBJ2-3, with 7 bases matching TRBD1. The source is an adult who received the AZD1222 COVID-19 vaccine. The material was peripheral blood, obtained 28 days after the second AZD1222 dose. The sequenced DNA is TGCGCCAGCAGCAACCACGTAAGGGGGCCGGCCACAGATACGCAGTATTTT. This codes for CASSNHVRGPATDTQYF.